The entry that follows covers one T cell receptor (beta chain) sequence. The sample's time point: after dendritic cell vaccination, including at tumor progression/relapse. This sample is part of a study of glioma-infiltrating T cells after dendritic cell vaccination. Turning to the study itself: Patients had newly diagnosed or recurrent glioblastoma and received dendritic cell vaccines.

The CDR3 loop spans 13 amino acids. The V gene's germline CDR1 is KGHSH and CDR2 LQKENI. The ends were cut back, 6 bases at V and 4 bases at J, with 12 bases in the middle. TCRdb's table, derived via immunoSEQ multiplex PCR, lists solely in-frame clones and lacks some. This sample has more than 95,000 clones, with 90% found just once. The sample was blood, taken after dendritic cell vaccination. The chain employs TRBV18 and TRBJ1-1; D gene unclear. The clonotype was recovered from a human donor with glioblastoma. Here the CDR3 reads CASSLWEITEAFF. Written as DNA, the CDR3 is TGTGCCAGCTCGTTATGGGAGATCACTGAAGCTTTCTTT.